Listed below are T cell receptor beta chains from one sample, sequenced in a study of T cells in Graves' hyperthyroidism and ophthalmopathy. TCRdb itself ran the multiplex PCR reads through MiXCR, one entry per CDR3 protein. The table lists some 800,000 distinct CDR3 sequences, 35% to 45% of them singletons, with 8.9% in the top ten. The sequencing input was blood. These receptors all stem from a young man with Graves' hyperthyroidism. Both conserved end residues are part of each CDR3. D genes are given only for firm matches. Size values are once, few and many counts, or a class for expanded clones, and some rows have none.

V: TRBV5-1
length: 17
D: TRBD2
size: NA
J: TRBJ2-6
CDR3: CASTSGGEGTGANVLTF
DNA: TGCGCCAGCACGTCGGGGGGGGAAGGCACTGGGGCCAACGTCCTGACTTTC

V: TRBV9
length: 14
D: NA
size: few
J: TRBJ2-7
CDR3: CASSVEDGTYEQYF
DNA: TGTGCCAGCAGCGTAGAGGACGGCACCTACGAGCAGTACTTC

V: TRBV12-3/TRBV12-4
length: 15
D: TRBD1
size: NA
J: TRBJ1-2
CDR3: CASSTSGQGLYGYTF
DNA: TGTGCCAGCAGCACCTCCGGACAGGGGTTATATGGCTACACCTTC

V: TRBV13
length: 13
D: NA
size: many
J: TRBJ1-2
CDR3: CASSDRGIYGYTF
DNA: TGTGCCAGCAGCGACCGGGGAATCTATGGCTACACCTTC

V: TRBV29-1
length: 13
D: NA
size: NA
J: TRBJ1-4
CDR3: CSVGTRRDEKLFF
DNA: TGCAGCGTCGGGACACGACGGGATGAAAAACTGTTTTTT

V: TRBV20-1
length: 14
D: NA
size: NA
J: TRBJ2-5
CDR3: CSARAGGASETQYF
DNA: TGCAGTGCTAGAGCTGGGGGGGCTTCGGAGACCCAGTACTTC

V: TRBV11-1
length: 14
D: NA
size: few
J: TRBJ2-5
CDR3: CASSLEGDGETQYF
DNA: TGTGCCAGCTCCCTCGAGGGGGACGGGGAGACCCAGTACTTC

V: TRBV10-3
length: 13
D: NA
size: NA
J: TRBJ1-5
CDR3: CASSEQEAQPQHF
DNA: TGTGCCAGCAGTGAGCAGGAGGCCCAGCCCCAGCATTTT

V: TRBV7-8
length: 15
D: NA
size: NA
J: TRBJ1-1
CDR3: CASSLARTGGTEAFF
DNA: TGTGCCAGCAGCTTGGCGCGGACTGGGGGAACTGAAGCTTTCTTT

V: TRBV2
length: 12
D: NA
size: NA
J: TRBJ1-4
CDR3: CASLTAPEKLFF
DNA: TGTGCCAGCCTCACCGCCCCTGAAAAACTGTTTTTT

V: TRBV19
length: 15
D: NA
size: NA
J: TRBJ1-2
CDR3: CASSTWDFLRRGYTF
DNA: TGTGCCAGTAGTACCTGGGACTTTCTCCGGAGGGGCTACACCTTC

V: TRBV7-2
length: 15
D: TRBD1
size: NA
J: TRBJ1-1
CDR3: CASSLIGTEDTEAFF
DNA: TGTGCCAGCAGCTTAATAGGGACAGAGGACACTGAAGCTTTCTTT

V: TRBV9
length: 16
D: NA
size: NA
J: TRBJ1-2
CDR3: CASSVGEGQMAYGYTF
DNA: TGTGCCAGCAGCGTAGGCGAGGGTCAGATGGCCTATGGCTACACCTTC

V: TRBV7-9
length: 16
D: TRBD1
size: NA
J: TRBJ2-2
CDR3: CASSPNRGAFSGELFF
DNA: TGTGCCAGCAGCCCGAACAGGGGCGCGTTCTCCGGGGAGCTGTTTTTT

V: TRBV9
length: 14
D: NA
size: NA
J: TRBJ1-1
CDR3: CASSQDEGFTEAFF
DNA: TGTGCCAGCAGCCAAGATGAGGGCTTCACTGAAGCTTTCTTT

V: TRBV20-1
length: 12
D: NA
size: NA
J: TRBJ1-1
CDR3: CSAGSGHTEASF
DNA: TGCAGTGCCGGGTCCGGGCACACTGAAGCTTCCTTT

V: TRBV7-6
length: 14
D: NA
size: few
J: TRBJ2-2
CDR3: CASMRGSNTGELFF
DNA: TGTGCCAGCATGCGGGGATCTAACACCGGGGAGCTGTTTTTT

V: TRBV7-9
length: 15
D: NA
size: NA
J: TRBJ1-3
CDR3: CASSQATGYGNTIYF
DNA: TGTGCCAGCAGCCAAGCCACGGGATATGGAAACACCATATATTTT

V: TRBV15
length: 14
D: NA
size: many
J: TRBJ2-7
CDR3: CATSGGWDGYEQYF
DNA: TGTGCCACCAGCGGAGGGTGGGACGGTTACGAGCAGTACTTC

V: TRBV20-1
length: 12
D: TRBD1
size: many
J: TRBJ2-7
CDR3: CSAETGLGEQYF
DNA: TGCAGTGCTGAGACAGGGTTGGGGGAGCAGTACTTC

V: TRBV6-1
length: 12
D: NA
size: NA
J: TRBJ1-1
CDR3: CASSGLITEAFF
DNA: TGTGCCAGCAGTGGTTTGATCACTGAAGCTTTCTTT

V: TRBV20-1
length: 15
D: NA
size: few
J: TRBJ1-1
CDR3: CSARDLGGENTEAFF
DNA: TGCAGTGCTAGAGATCTCGGGGGGGAGAACACTGAAGCTTTCTTT

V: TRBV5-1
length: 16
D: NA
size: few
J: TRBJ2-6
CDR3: CASSLYGDSGANVLTF
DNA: TGCGCCAGCAGCTTATACGGAGACTCTGGGGCCAACGTCCTGACTTTC

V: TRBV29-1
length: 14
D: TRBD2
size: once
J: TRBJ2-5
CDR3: CSVNPDSGRETQYF
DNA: TGCAGCGTCAACCCGGACAGCGGGAGGGAGACCCAGTACTTC

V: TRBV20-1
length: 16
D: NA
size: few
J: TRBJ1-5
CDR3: CSARVGAGGGNQPQHF
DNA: TGCAGTGCTAGAGTTGGGGCTGGCGGGGGCAATCAGCCCCAGCATTTT

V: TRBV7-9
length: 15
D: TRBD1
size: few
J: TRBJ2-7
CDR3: CASSPPWTGKREQYF
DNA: TGTGCCAGCAGCCCTCCCTGGACAGGGAAGCGCGAGCAGTACTTC

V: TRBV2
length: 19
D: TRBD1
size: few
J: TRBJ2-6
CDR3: CASLPPHGQGPTGANVLTF
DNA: TGTGCCAGCCTCCCCCCCCATGGACAGGGCCCAACTGGGGCCAACGTCCTGACTTTC

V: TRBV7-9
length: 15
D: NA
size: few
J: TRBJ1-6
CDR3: CASSFFGQDNSPLHF
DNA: TGTGCCAGCAGCTTTTTTGGACAAGATAATTCACCCCTCCACTTT

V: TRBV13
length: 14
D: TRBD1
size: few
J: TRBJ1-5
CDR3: CASSARDRGGPQHF
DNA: TGTGCCAGCAGCGCCCGGGACCGAGGGGGCCCCCAGCATTTT

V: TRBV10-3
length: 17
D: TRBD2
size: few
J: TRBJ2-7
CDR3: CAISDATSGGFPYEQYF
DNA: TGTGCCATCAGTGACGCGACTAGCGGGGGGTTTCCCTACGAGCAGTACTTC

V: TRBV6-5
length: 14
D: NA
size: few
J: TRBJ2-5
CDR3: CASGGTADQETQYF
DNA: TGTGCCAGCGGCGGGACAGCCGACCAAGAGACCCAGTACTTC

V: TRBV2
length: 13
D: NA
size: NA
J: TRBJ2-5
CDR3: CASVEEGAETQYF
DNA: TGTGCCAGCGTTGAAGAAGGAGCAGAGACCCAGTACTTC

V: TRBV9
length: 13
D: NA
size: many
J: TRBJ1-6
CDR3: CASSVEAHSPLHF
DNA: TGTGCCAGCAGCGTAGAAGCTCATTCACCCCTCCACTTT

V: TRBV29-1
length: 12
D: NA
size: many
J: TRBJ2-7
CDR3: CSVSFRSYEQYF
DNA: TGCAGCGTTTCTTTTAGGAGCTACGAGCAGTACTTC

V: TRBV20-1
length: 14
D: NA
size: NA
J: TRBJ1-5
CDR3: CSAGGRGWDQPQHF
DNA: TGCAGTGCTGGAGGTAGGGGGTGGGATCAGCCCCAGCATTTT

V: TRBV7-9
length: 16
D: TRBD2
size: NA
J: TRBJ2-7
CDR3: CASSFVLAGATYEQYF
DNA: TGTGCCAGCAGCTTTGTACTAGCGGGAGCCACCTACGAGCAGTACTTC

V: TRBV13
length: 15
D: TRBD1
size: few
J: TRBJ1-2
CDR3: CASSLGQGAYYGYTF
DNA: TGTGCCAGCAGCTTAGGCCAGGGGGCGTACTATGGCTACACCTTC

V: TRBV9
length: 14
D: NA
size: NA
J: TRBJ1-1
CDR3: CASSAPVGDTEAFF
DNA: TGTGCCAGCAGCGCCCCGGTCGGAGACACTGAAGCTTTCTTT

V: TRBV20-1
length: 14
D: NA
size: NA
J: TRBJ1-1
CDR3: CSARDFRAGPEAFF
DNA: TGCAGTGCTAGGGACTTCAGGGCTGGCCCTGAAGCTTTCTTT

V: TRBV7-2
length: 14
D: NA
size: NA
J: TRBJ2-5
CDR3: CASSLGQGQETQHF
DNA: TGTGCCAGCAGCTTAGGGCAGGGGCAAGAGACCCAGCACTTC

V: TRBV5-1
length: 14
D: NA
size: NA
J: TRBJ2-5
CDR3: CASATTQREETQYF
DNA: TGCGCCAGCGCGACTACCCAAAGGGAAGAGACCCAGTACTTC